These T cell receptor beta chains were read from a single sample in a study of blood T cells in healthy people across ages. TCRdb analysed the 5' RACE reads with MiXCR anew, one entry per CDR3 protein. This table has hundreds of thousands of distinct CDR3 sequences, around 32% appearing once. Input material: blood. Receptor source: a woman aged 80 or over in good health. Each CDR3 is given with its conserved first and last residue. D genes are given only for firm matches. Not every row has a clone size; where given, it reads once, few, many or a size class.

v_call: TRBV29-1; clone_size: few; j_call: TRBJ2-2; d_call: -; cdr3_aa: CSVEEGGTGELFF; cdr3_nt: TGCAGCGTTGAAGAAGGGGGCACCGGGGAGCTGTTTTTT
v_call: TRBV2; clone_size: -; j_call: TRBJ2-7; d_call: -; cdr3_aa: CASSEALEQYF; cdr3_nt: TGTGCCAGCAGTGAAGCGCTTGAGCAGTACTTC
v_call: TRBV29-1; clone_size: many; j_call: TRBJ1-6; d_call: TRBD1; cdr3_aa: CSARDSRNSPLHF; cdr3_nt: TGCAGCGCCCGGGACAGCCGCAATTCACCCCTCCACTTT
v_call: TRBV6-5; clone_size: -; j_call: TRBJ2-7; d_call: TRBD2; cdr3_aa: CASSYSAQRGYEQYF; cdr3_nt: TGTGCCAGCAGTTACTCGGCCCAGCGGGGTTACGAGCAGTACTTC
v_call: TRBV27; clone_size: many; j_call: TRBJ1-4; d_call: -; cdr3_aa: CASSLPAGEKLFF; cdr3_nt: TGTGCCAGCAGTTTACCTGCCGGTGAAAAACTGTTTTTT
v_call: TRBV5-1; clone_size: once; j_call: TRBJ2-7; d_call: -; cdr3_aa: CASSLGTQSSYEQYF; cdr3_nt: TGCGCCAGCAGCTTAGGCACTCAGAGCTCCTACGAGCAGTACTTC
v_call: TRBV7-8; clone_size: few; j_call: TRBJ2-2; d_call: -; cdr3_aa: CASTLGPFPTAGELFF; cdr3_nt: TGTGCCAGCACCCTAGGGCCTTTCCCGACAGCCGGGGAGCTGTTTTTT
v_call: TRBV6-1; clone_size: many; j_call: TRBJ2-3; d_call: TRBD1; cdr3_aa: CASSEGQGQYTQYF; cdr3_nt: TGTGCCAGCAGTGAGGGACAGGGTCAATATACGCAGTATTTT
v_call: TRBV5-1; clone_size: many; j_call: TRBJ2-7; d_call: TRBD1; cdr3_aa: CASSSQPPGQGAFNEQYF; cdr3_nt: TGCGCCAGCAGCTCACAACCCCCGGGACAGGGGGCATTCAACGAGCAGTACTTC
v_call: TRBV30; clone_size: -; j_call: TRBJ1-3; d_call: -; cdr3_aa: CAWRVSGNTIYF; cdr3_nt: TGTGCCTGGAGGGTTTCTGGAAACACCATATATTTT
v_call: TRBV4-2; clone_size: once; j_call: TRBJ2-3; d_call: -; cdr3_aa: CASSQTASGGVTDTQYF; cdr3_nt: TGTGCCAGCAGCCAGACGGCCTCTGGCGGGGTCACAGATACGCAGTATTTT
v_call: TRBV20-1; clone_size: -; j_call: TRBJ2-3; d_call: TRBD1; cdr3_aa: CSATGTDTDTQYF; cdr3_nt: TGCAGTGCTACCGGGACAGACACAGATACGCAGTATTTT
v_call: TRBV20-1; clone_size: -; j_call: TRBJ2-7; d_call: TRBD1; cdr3_aa: CSASGQALEQYF; cdr3_nt: TGCAGTGCTAGCGGACAGGCCTTAGAGCAGTACTTC
v_call: TRBV7-2; clone_size: many; j_call: TRBJ2-3; d_call: TRBD2; cdr3_aa: CASSQLAGGGTDTQYF; cdr3_nt: TGTGCCAGCAGCCAACTAGCGGGGGGGGGCACAGATACGCAGTATTTT
v_call: TRBV12-3/TRBV12-4; clone_size: -; j_call: TRBJ2-2; d_call: -; cdr3_aa: CASNEGGGNAGELFF; cdr3_nt: TGTGCCAGCAATGAGGGAGGGGGGAACGCCGGGGAGCTGTTTTTT
v_call: TRBV9; clone_size: -; j_call: TRBJ2-5; d_call: TRBD1; cdr3_aa: CAGSGRDSQETQYF; cdr3_nt: TGTGCCGGCAGCGGAAGGGACAGTCAAGAGACCCAGTACTTC
v_call: TRBV4-3; clone_size: many; j_call: TRBJ1-1; d_call: -; cdr3_aa: CASSQDIATDKAFF; cdr3_nt: TGCGCCAGCAGCCAAGATATAGCTACGGACAAAGCTTTCTTT
v_call: TRBV7-2; clone_size: -; j_call: TRBJ2-1; d_call: -; cdr3_aa: CASSLAPTVRQFF; cdr3_nt: TGTGCCAGCAGCTTAGCGCCGACGGTTCGGCAGTTCTTC
v_call: TRBV9; clone_size: -; j_call: TRBJ2-7; d_call: TRBD1; cdr3_aa: CASSVGGTGVRYEQYF; cdr3_nt: TGTGCCAGCAGCGTAGGAGGGACAGGAGTTCGCTACGAGCAGTACTTC
v_call: TRBV6-5; clone_size: many; j_call: TRBJ2-1; d_call: TRBD2; cdr3_aa: CASSLWRGDPTMTEQFF; cdr3_nt: TGTGCCAGCAGCCTTTGGCGGGGGGACCCTACAATGACCGAGCAGTTCTTC
v_call: TRBV3-1; clone_size: few; j_call: TRBJ1-1; d_call: -; cdr3_aa: CASSQGGAGGGTEAFF; cdr3_nt: TGTGCCAGCAGCCAAGGCGGGGCAGGTGGGGGCACTGAAGCTTTCTTT
v_call: TRBV3-1; clone_size: few; j_call: TRBJ2-1; d_call: -; cdr3_aa: CASSQGPSSTYEQFF; cdr3_nt: TGTGCCAGCAGCCAAGGTCCTAGCAGTACCTACGAGCAGTTCTTC